A single sample is the source of the 2 T cell receptor beta chains below, sequenced in a study of brain T cells in children with intractable seizures. Using immunoSEQ multiplex PCR, the repertoire was profiled, and TCRdb retains in-frame clones only, with some absent. The sample includes about 340,000 clones, over 90% of them seen just once. Time point of the sample: blood from clinic visit 5 months post-surgery; TSC patient then seizure free. The input for sequencing was peripheral blood, taken 4 to 5 months after surgery. The receptors were gathered from a boy in the first two years of life with tuberous sclerosis and intractable seizures.

The count of this clone is one. The gene calls are TRBV15 and TRBJ1-2, with unresolved D. Trimming stripped 0 bases from V and 4 bases from J, with 15 bases between. The CDR3 is 16 amino acids. CDR1 is LNHNV and CDR2 is YYDKDF in the germline V gene (reference sequence). This CDR3 is CATSRDLTPTGYGYTF. CDR3 nucleotides: TGTGCCACCAGCAGAGATCTGACACCTACGGGCTATGGCTACACCTTC.

V usage is TRBV29-1 and J usage is TRBJ1-1; no firm D call. V was pared by 0 bases and J by 1 base, with 3 bases between. This CDR3 has 12 residues. The germline V gene has CDR1 SQVTM and CDR2 ANQGSEA. The CDR3 sequence: CSVEEENTEAFF. CDR3 DNA: TGCAGCGTTGAAGAGGAGAACACTGAAGCTTTCTTT.